One and the same sample provided the 26 T cell receptor beta chains below, sequenced in a study of beta chain features in type 1 diabetes. Reverse transcription of all isolated RNA meant that expressed TCRB transcripts were sequenced. Using immunoSEQ multiplex PCR, the repertoire was profiled, and TCRdb retains in-frame clones only, with some absent. The sample records about 620,000 clones, about 16% being singletons. The sample taken for sequencing was naive CD4+ T cells from blood. Receptor source: a man younger than 30 in good health.

CDR3 protein: CSVEDPAGGSYEQYF. The CDR3 DNA reads TGCAGCGTTGAAGATCCGGCGGGAGGGTCCTACGAGCAGTACTTC. The V and J genes are TRBV29-1 and TRBJ2-7; TRBD2 matches 9 bases. This CDR3 is 15 amino acids long. With 0 bases clipped from V and 1 base from J, the junction kept 4 bases outside the gene matches. Per germline, CDR1 SQVTM and CDR2 ANQGSEA.

This clone turned up a few times. This chain uses TRBV4-3 with TRBJ2-7; possible D gene TRBD2, 5 bases. The CDR3 runs 15 residues. V lost 1 base to trimming and J lost 3 bases, with 13 bases between them. The germline CDR1 and CDR2 sequences are LGHNA and YSLEER. For the CDR3, the DNA is TGCGCCAGCAGCCAAGCCCCGGCGGCGGGCTACGAGCAGTACTTC. Translated: CASSQAPAAGYEQYF.

The chain couples TRBV29-1 to TRBJ1-1; tentative D call: TRBD1 (6 bases). The CDR3 has 12 amino acids. V was cut by 4 bases and J by 5 bases, with 11 bases left in between. The V gene's germline CDR1 is SQVTM and CDR2 ANQGSEA. The CDR3 sequence: CSVGRGMTEAFF. In DNA form, the CDR3 reads TGCAGCGTTGGGAGGGGGATGACTGAAGCTTTCTTT.

The rearrangement joins TRBV7-9 to TRBJ1-1; possible D gene TRBD1, 5 bases. Trimming took 3 bases from V and 1 from J, leaving 9 bases between them. CDR1 is SEHNR, CDR2 FQNEAQ, per germline (reference sequence). CDR3 length: 14 residues. CDR3 DNA sequence: TGTGCCAGCAGCTTTAGTGGGGCGAACACTGAAGCTTTCTTT. This translates into CASSFSGANTEAFF.

Turning to this clone: Distinct nucleotide sequences in the sample also encode this CDR3. The rearrangement uses TRBV7-2 and TRBJ1-5; D call uncertain. The germline CDR1 and CDR2 sequences are SGHTA and FQGNSA. The CDR3 length is 13 residues. V lost 1 base and J 3 bases, leaving 4 bases between the germline ends. CDR3 sequence (DNA): TGTGCCAGCAGCTTAGATTCCAATCAGCCCCAGCATTTT. It is translated as CASSLDSNQPQHF.

Concerning this clone: The same CDR3 arises from other DNA sequences in this sample as well. The V gene is TRBV5-1, the J gene TRBJ1-5; D gene uncertain. Germline V gene data show CDR1 as SGHRS and CDR2 as YFSETQ. The ends were cut back, 0 bases at V and 7 bases at J, with 8 bases in the middle. The CDR3 runs to 13 residues. The CDR3 protein is CASSLGGGQPQHF. The CDR3 DNA reads TGCGCCAGCAGCTTGGGCGGTGGCCAGCCCCAGCATTTT.

This clone was observed a few times. Other DNA sequences in the same sample also yield this CDR3. The chain carries TRBV7-9 and TRBJ2-7; 10 bases match TRBD1. The germline gives CDR1 SEHNR, CDR2 FQNEAQ (reference sequence). CDR3 size: 15 residues. J lost 3 bases, V lost 1 base, and 3 bases had no gene match. In nucleotides, the CDR3 is TGTGCCAGCAGCTTAGTGGGACAGGGGTTCTACGAGCAGTACTTC. It specifies CASSLVGQGFYEQYF.

This clone was found a few times. The chain uses TRBV30 and TRBJ2-1, with D perhaps being TRBD1 or TRBD2 (5 bases each). Germline V lookup: CDR1 GTSNPN, CDR2 SVGIG (reference sequence). Trimming took 4 bases from V and 7 from J, leaving 14 bases between them. The CDR3 sequence is 13 residues long. CDR3 in DNA: TGTGCCTGGATCCGGGGCAGGGCAAATGAGCAGTTCTTC. Its protein product is CAWIRGRANEQFF.

V usage is TRBV6-5 and J usage is TRBJ2-1; D may be TRBD2 (6 bases). Germline CDR1 and CDR2: MNHEY and SVGAGI. V was trimmed by 6 bases and J by 8 bases, leaving 14 bases between them. The CDR3 is 13 amino acids. CDR3 sequence: CASSPTGGDEQFF. CDR3 in DNA: TGTGCCAGCAGCCCAACTGGAGGGGATGAGCAGTTCTTC.

V and J are TRBV11-1 and TRBJ1-1, with D perhaps matching TRBD1 (5 bases). This CDR3 has 13 residues. V dropped 4 bases and J dropped 1 base, with 7 bases sitting between them. Germline loops: CDR1 SGHAT, CDR2 FQDESV (reference sequence). CDR3 nucleotides: TGTGCCAGCAGCTCGCAGGGGAACACTGAAGCTTTCTTT. It yields the protein CASSSQGNTEAFF.

On this clone itself: One junction end does not reproduce the germline sequence, and a read error may be involved. V usage is TRBV4-3 and J usage is TRBJ1-5, with D possibly TRBD1 on 5 matching bases. CDR1 is LGHNA and CDR2 is YSLEER in the germline V gene. The CDR3 extends over 17 amino acids. CDR3 protein: CASSQDLGRQRNRPQHF. In DNA form, the CDR3 reads TGCGCCAGCAGCCAAGATCTAGGGAGACAGAGAAATCGGCCCCAGCATTTT.

This clone has more than one count but fewer than ten. The chain employs TRBV9 and TRBJ2-2; a possible D gene is TRBD1 (5 bases). This CDR3 has 15 residues. Trimming removed 4 bases at V and 0 bases at J, with 10 bases between. Looked up from germline, CDR1 is SGDLS and CDR2 is YYNGEE. CDR3 nucleotide sequence: TGTGCCAGCAGCCCTGGACATTCGAACACCGGGGAGCTGTTTTTT. Translating it yields CASSPGHSNTGELFF. Looking up the rest from reference TRBV9 and TRBJ2-2 gives the full variable domain: DSGVTQTPKHLITATGQRVTLRCSPRSGDLSVYWYQQSLDQGLQFLIQYYNGEERAKGNILERFSAQQFPDLHSELNLSSLELGDSALYFCASSPGHSNTGELFFGEGSRLTVL.

CDR3 region: CASSQDRAAGRRAFF. The DNA of the CDR3 is TGTGCCAGCAGCCAAGATAGGGCCGCCGGCCGAAGAGCTTTCTTT. The chain joins TRBV4-2 to TRBJ1-1; no firm D call. V was clipped by 0 bases and J by 10 bases, with 18 bases between them. CDR3 length: 15 amino acids. In germline, CDR1 is LGHNA, CDR2 YNFKEQ.

In its sample, this clone was seen a few times. The chain combines TRBV27 with TRBJ1-5; maybe TRBD1 (6 bases). The germline CDR1 and CDR2 sequences are MNHEY and SMNVEV (reference sequence). The CDR3 spans 14 residues. Trimming cost V 5 bases and J 3 bases, with 11 bases left between them. The CDR3 coding sequence is TGTGCCAGCAGTCCGCAGGGGTACAATCAGCCCCAGCATTTT. It codes for CASSPQGYNQPQHF.

V gene TRBV28 combines with J gene TRBJ1-1; D is possibly TRBD1 (6 bases). This CDR3 is built from 15 residues. Trimming took 6 bases from V and 5 from J, leaving 19 bases between them. CDR1 is MDHEN, CDR2 SYDVKM, per germline. This CDR3 is CASRSNPGAGTEAFF. The CDR3 DNA follows: TGTGCCAGCAGGTCTAATCCAGGGGCGGGTACTGAAGCTTTCTTT.

The rearrangement uses TRBV13 and TRBJ2-7, with 9 bases identical to TRBD2. Germline values: CDR1 PRHDT, CDR2 FYEKMQ (reference sequence). V was clipped by 7 bases and J by 4 bases; unmatched bases: 8. This CDR3 is built from 14 residues. As DNA, the CDR3 is TGTGCCAGCAATGCGGGGGGGCCTCTTTACGAGCAGTACTTC. Its protein product is CASNAGGPLYEQYF.

This clone was seen a handful of times. The CDR3 DNA is TGTGCCAGCTCACGGCTACTCCCGGGGCTCCGGGGAGACACTGAAGCTTTCTTT. It is translated as CASSRLLPGLRGDTEAFF. The rearrangement links TRBV18 to TRBJ1-1, with D perhaps TRBD1 (5 bases). In germline, CDR1 is KGHSH, CDR2 LQKENI. Trimming left V 4 bases short and J 3 bases short, with 24 bases between. CDR3 length: 18 amino acids. The whole variable domain, filled in from reference TRBV18 and TRBJ1-1, reads NAGVMQNPRHLVRRRGQEARLRCSPMKGHSHVYWYRQLPEEGLKFMVYLQKENIIDESGMPKERFSAEFPKEGPSILRIQQVVRGDSAAYFCASSRLLPGLRGDTEAFFGQGTRLTVV.

The table lists this clone with a few counts. This chain joins TRBV5-1 and TRBJ2-1; 9 nucleotides match TRBD2. Germline V gene data show CDR1 as SGHRS and CDR2 as YFSETQ. The CDR3 contains 14 residues. The junction had 8 bases not matched to a gene; V was cut back by 6 bases and J by 7 bases. The DNA of the CDR3 is TGCGCCAGCACCTGGGGACTAGCTGAGAATGAGCAGTTCTTC. Its protein product is CASTWGLAENEQFF.

This clone was counted between two and nine times. This chain links TRBV11-2 with TRBJ1-1, with D unclear. The CDR3 is made up of 15 amino acids. Trimming shortened V by 5 bases and J by 0 bases, and 13 bases separated the two germline ends. The germline V gene encodes CDR1 SGHAT and CDR2 FQNNGV. DNA for the CDR3: TGTGCCAGCAGCCGATACGGGTTCATGAACACTGAAGCTTTCTTT. Its protein product is CASSRYGFMNTEAFF.

V usage is TRBV18 and J usage is TRBJ1-3; D gene unclear. CDR1 and CDR2 (germline): KGHSH, LQKENI. This CDR3 comprises 16 residues. V lost 6 bases to trimming and J lost 4 bases, with 19 bases between them. CDR3 in DNA: TGTGCCAGCTCTCTTTCGGCTGTGGGCGCGGGAAACACCATATATTTT. Protein product: CASSLSAVGAGNTIYF.

V usage is TRBV4-1 and J usage is TRBJ2-7, with TRBD2 matching 7 bases. Germline V gene data show CDR1 as MGHRA and CDR2 as YSYEKL. The trim removed 0 bases at V and 6 bases at J, leaving 8 bases unmatched. The CDR3 length is 15 residues. CDR3 bases: TGCGCCAGCAGCCAAGATCTTGGCGGGGGAGGCGAGCAGTACTTC. This gives the protein CASSQDLGGGGEQYF.

The chain couples TRBV5-1 to TRBJ2-7, with 7 bases lining up with TRBD1. Per germline, CDR1 SGHRS and CDR2 YFSETQ. This CDR3 contains 14 residues. V lost 0 bases, J lost 5 bases, and 5 bases stayed unmatched. CDR3 protein: CASSLERGRNEQYF. In DNA, the CDR3 is TGCGCCAGCAGCTTGGAGAGGGGGCGAAACGAGCAGTACTTC.

This clone occurred a few times. This rearrangement joins TRBV18 to TRBJ2-1, with TRBD2 as a possible D gene (5 bases). Germline lookup yields CDR1 KGHSH and CDR2 LQKENI. The length of the CDR3 is 15 residues. Trimming cost V 5 bases and J 7 bases, with 18 bases left between them. Here the CDR3 reads CASSVGSQRYNEQFF. The CDR3 region has the DNA TGTGCCAGCTCAGTAGGTAGCCAGCGGTATAATGAGCAGTTCTTC.

This clone was seen only a few times. The V call is TRBV7-2, the J call TRBJ2-5, with D unclear. Between the trimmed V and J ends, which lost 10 bases and 0 bases, there was a span of 9 bases. The CDR3 length is 12 residues. In germline, CDR1 is SGHTA, CDR2 FQGNSA. The CDR3 DNA reads TGTGCCATCTCCCGGTACCAAGAGACCCAGTACTTC. This codes for CAISRYQETQYF.

This clone came up a few times. The rearrangement uses TRBV5-4 and TRBJ2-5, with D uncertain. Trimming cost V 4 bases and J 5 bases, with 6 bases left between them. This CDR3 is 11 amino acids long. Germline V gives CDR1 SGHNT, CDR2 YYREEE (reference sequence). CDR3 nucleotide sequence: TGTGCCAGCAGCATCCGGGAGACCCAGTACTTC. It is translated as CASSIRETQYF. The entire variable domain, with the rest obtained from reference TRBV5-4 and TRBJ2-5, is as follows: ETGVTQSPTHLIKTRGQQVTLRCSSQSGHNTVSWYQQALGQGPQFIFQYYREEENGRGNFPPRFSGLQFPNYSSELNVNALELDDSALYLCASSIRETQYFGPGTRLLVL.

The CDR3 region has the DNA TGTGCCAGCGGAGATACGCAGTATTTT. As protein: CASGDTQYF. V is TRBV7-6 and J is TRBJ2-3; the D is unclear. Looked up from germline, CDR1 is SGHVS and CDR2 is FNYEAQ. Between the trimmed V and J ends, which lost 8 bases and 5 bases, there was a span of 2 bases. The CDR3 extends over 9 amino acids.